Below are 23 T cell receptor beta chains sequenced from a single sample in a study of shared clonotypes between healthy human individuals (dated by TCRdb to about 2020). CD8 naive samples consisted of CD45RO-negative cells that were positively selected for CCR7, yielding a CD45RA+CCR7+ population without TemRA cells. Receptor amplification or capture employed the immunoSEQ multiplex PCR assay. Entries here come from immuneACCESS through TCRdb and include only in-frame sequences with V and J called. Some clones fail to appear in such tables; in the studies checked, an unresolved V gene covers under half of the shortfall, and the cause of the remainder is unknown. Recorded for this sample are hundreds of thousands of clones; 80% to 95% of them occurred a single time. In total, the top ten clones hold nearly 25% of the sample. Sequencing input: naive CD8+ T cells sorted from blood. In light of the paper, this sample's cell subset or site label describes: CD45RA+CCR7+. The source of these receptors is a young man in good health.

The rearrangement links TRBV7-2 to TRBJ2-1; 10 nucleotides line up with TRBD2. With V trimmed by 1 base and J by 8 bases, 14 bases remained unmatched. The CDR3 contains 18 residues. The germline V gene encodes CDR1 SGHTA and CDR2 FQGNSA. The CDR3 protein is CASSLESSGGSVIDEQFF. The CDR3 DNA reads as TGTGCCAGCAGCTTAGAATCTAGCGGGGGTTCCGTGATTGATGAGCAGTTCTTC.

This chain links TRBV7-6 with TRBJ2-7; 8 bases match TRBD1. This CDR3 is 16 amino acids long. The V and J ends lost 3 bases and 0 bases, in that order; junction bases with no gene match: 7. The germline gives CDR1 SGHVS, CDR2 FNYEAQ. This CDR3 is CASSLEPGQASYEQYF. CDR3 DNA sequence: TGTGCCAGCAGCTTGGAGCCGGGACAGGCCTCCTACGAGCAGTACTTC.

This clone was detected a few times. The chain uses TRBV28 and TRBJ2-2; TRBD1 matches at 10 bases. Trimming at V came to 10 bases and at J to 6 bases, leaving 14 bases not matched to a gene. The CDR3 runs 16 residues. CDR1 MDHEN and CDR2 SYDVKM come from the germline V gene. The CDR3 here is CATLPGDRGLPGELFF. The CDR3, as DNA: TGTGCCACCCTGCCCGGGGACAGGGGCCTCCCCGGGGAGCTGTTTTTT. Complete variable domain (other parts from reference TRBV28 and TRBJ2-2): DVKVTQSSRYLVKRTGEKVFLECVQDMDHENMFWYRQDPGLGLRLIYFSYDVKMKEKGDIPEGYSVSREKKERFSLILESASTNQTSMYLCATLPGDRGLPGELFFGEGSRLTVL.

Details on this clone: A far larger clone is one base from this, pointing to a likely read error. The chain couples TRBV6-4 to TRBJ2-3, with 10 bases fitting TRBD2. Germline CDR1 is MRHNA and CDR2 is SNTAGT. With 5 bases clipped from V and 2 bases from J, the junction kept 4 bases outside the gene matches. The CDR3 is made up of 15 amino acids. The CDR3 region has the DNA TGTGCCAGCAGTTCCGGGACTAGCGACACAGATACGCAGTATTTT. Its protein product is CASSSGTSDTDTQYF.

This chain connects TRBV6-6 to TRBJ1-2, with TRBD1 as a possible D gene (6 bases). The CDR3 consists of 15 residues. The germline CDR1 and CDR2 sequences are MNHNY and SVGAGI (reference sequence). V was shortened by 5 bases and J by 4 bases, with 17 bases between the two germline ends. The CDR3 reads CASSRTELGSYGYTF. The CDR3 DNA is TGTGCCAGCAGTCGGACAGAACTGGGGAGCTATGGCTACACCTTC.

On this clone: At the DNA level, this CDR3 is encoded by other sequences in the same sample as well. The chain joins TRBV7-9 to TRBJ2-1; 14 bases fit TRBD2. Germline CDR1 SEHNR, CDR2 FQNEAQ (reference sequence). Unmatched junction bases numbered 1, after V lost 4 bases and J lost 2 bases. The CDR3 is 16 amino acids. The CDR3 region has the DNA TGTGCCAGCAGCTCGACTAGCGGGAGGGCCTACAATGAGCAGTTCTTC. This gives the protein CASSSTSGRAYNEQFF. Variable domain in full (rest from reference TRBV7-9 and TRBJ2-1): DTGVSQNPRHKITKRGQNVTFRCDPISEHNRLYWYRQTLGQGPEFLTYFQNEAQLEKSRLLSDRFSAERPKGSFSTLEIQRTEQGDSAMYLCASSSTSGRAYNEQFFGPGTRLTVL.

This chain uses TRBV6-5 with TRBJ2-7, with TRBD1 identical over 7 bases. CDR1 and CDR2 from the germline V gene are MNHEY and SVGAGI. This CDR3 spans 14 amino acids. Unmatched junction bases numbered 12, after V lost 10 bases and J lost 3 bases. CDR3 protein: CATAGTETFYEQYF. The CDR3 DNA is TGTGCCACCGCCGGGACAGAGACCTTCTACGAGCAGTACTTC.

A remark on this clone: Mismatch with germline at one junction end may stem from a read error. The rearrangement uses TRBV30 and TRBJ2-5; 13 bases are shared with TRBD2. Germline CDR1 GTSNPN, CDR2 SVGIG (reference sequence). There are 15 residues in the CDR3. CDR3 loop: CAGRTSGSLWETQYF. The CDR3 nucleotides are TGTGCCGGGAGGACTAGCGGGAGTCTGTGGGAGACCCAGTACTTC.

This chain uses TRBV28 with TRBJ2-7, with TRBD1 as a possible D gene (6 bases). V lost 4 bases and J lost 2, with 12 bases in between. The CDR3 length is 14 residues. Germline CDR1 is MDHEN and CDR2 is SYDVKM. CDR3 nucleotides: TGTGCCAGCAGTTCAGTGGACAGTCCCTACGAGCAGTACTTC. Protein product: CASSSVDSPYEQYF.

J is TRBJ2-7 and V is TRBV19; TRBD1 matches at 11 bases. Germline values: CDR1 LNHDA, CDR2 SQIVND (reference sequence). CDR3 length equals 14 residues. Losses at the gene ends were 9 bases for V and 3 bases for J; bases not matched to a gene: 7. CDR3 nucleotide sequence: TGTGCCAGCGGACAGGGGGCTTCAATCTACGAGCAGTACTTC. Translated, it gives CASGQGASIYEQYF.

This chain joins TRBV28 and TRBJ1-1; TRBD1 might be the D (5 bases). This CDR3 region has 14 residues. Germline CDR1 and CDR2: MDHEN and SYDVKM. Trimming stripped 5 bases from V and 4 bases from J, with 14 bases between. CDR3 in amino acids: CASSAAGGSTEAFF. Here the CDR3 DNA reads TGTGCCAGCAGTGCAGCCGGGGGGAGCACTGAAGCTTTCTTT.

The rearrangement links TRBV6-1 to TRBJ2-3; D is unclear. Between the trimmed V and J ends, which lost 2 bases and 0 bases, there was a span of 12 bases. This CDR3 contains 16 residues. CDR1 MNHNS and CDR2 SASEGT come from the germline V gene. The CDR3 coding sequence is TGTGCCAGCAGTGAAAATTTGGCGTCTAGCACAGATACGCAGTATTTT. Translated: CASSENLASSTDTQYF.

The gene calls are TRBV7-9 and TRBJ1-1; 9 positions match TRBD1. The trim removed 5 bases at V and 4 bases at J, leaving 5 bases unmatched. This CDR3 spans 14 amino acids. Per the germline V gene, CDR1 is SEHNR and CDR2 is FQNEAQ (reference sequence). For the CDR3, the DNA is TGTGCCAGCAGCCCCACAGGGGGCGGCACTGAAGCTTTCTTT. This codes for CASSPTGGGTEAFF.

This chain links TRBV19 with TRBJ1-1; D gene ambiguous. Deletions cut 3 bases from V and 1 base from J, with 21 bases between. The germline V gene encodes CDR1 LNHDA and CDR2 SQIVND (reference sequence). There are 18 residues in the CDR3. The CDR3 protein is CASSIAPRRALGNTEAFF. The CDR3, as DNA: TGTGCCAGTAGTATTGCCCCAAGAAGGGCCTTGGGGAACACTGAAGCTTTCTTT.

V and J are TRBV7-6 and TRBJ1-3; D might be TRBD1 (5 bases). This CDR3 comprises 15 residues. The V gene's germline CDR1 is SGHVS and CDR2 FNYEAQ. V was shortened by 1 base and J by 0 bases, with 7 bases between the two germline ends. The CDR3 here is CASSLETASGNTIYF. In nucleotides, the CDR3 is TGTGCCAGCAGCTTAGAGACAGCCTCTGGAAACACCATATATTTT.

V and J are TRBV2 and TRBJ2-3, with unresolved D. CDR3 length: 14 amino acids. V lost 3 bases to trimming and J lost 2 bases, with 9 bases between them. Germline V CDR1 and CDR2: SNHLY, FYNNEI. CDR3 protein: CASSEGPITDTQYF. The CDR3 DNA reads as TGTGCCAGCAGTGAGGGTCCAATCACAGATACGCAGTATTTT.

The chain joins TRBV5-4 to TRBJ1-1; 8 positions agree with TRBD1. J gave up 7 bases and V 3 bases, and 8 bases lay outside the gene matches. The V gene's germline CDR1 is SGHNT and CDR2 YYREEE (reference sequence). CDR3 length equals 14 residues. In DNA, the CDR3 is TGTGCCAGCAGCTCCTTAGACAGGGGCATTGAAGCTTTCTTT. Amino acids: CASSSLDRGIEAFF.

The chain is built from TRBV12-5 and TRBJ2-1, with D perhaps TRBD1 (5 bases). Germline CDR1 is LGHNT and CDR2 is FRNRAP. There are 15 residues in the CDR3. Trimming removed 1 base from V and 8 bases from J, with 15 bases in between. CDR3 sequence reads: CASGLAGLHRDEQFF. In DNA form, the CDR3 reads TGTGCTAGTGGTTTGGCAGGGTTACATCGGGATGAGCAGTTCTTC.

In DNA, the CDR3 is TGTGCTAGTGGTTCGGTCGAAAGTTCGGGACAGGGGCAAGAGACCCAGTACTTC. Translated, it gives CASGSVESSGQGQETQYF. The chain recombines TRBV12-5 with TRBJ2-5; 10 nucleotides align to TRBD1. CDR1 is LGHNT, CDR2 FRNRAP, per germline. The CDR3 is 18 amino acids. V lost 4 bases and J lost 2; bases outside the gene matches: 13.

The J gene is TRBJ2-7, the V gene TRBV6-5; 11 bases fit TRBD1. CDR3 length: 15 amino acids. V trimming: 2 bases; J trimming: 6 bases; junction bases outside the gene matches: 6. Germline CDR1 and CDR2: MNHEY and SVGAGI. DNA of the CDR3: TGTGCCAGCAGTTACCCGGGACAGGGGGTAGCCGAGCAGTACTTC. It specifies CASSYPGQGVAEQYF.

The chain uses TRBV4-3 and TRBJ2-2; no reliable D call. Germline CDR1 reads LGHNA; CDR2 reads YSLEER. The CDR3 runs to 14 residues. V was clipped by 5 bases and J by 2 bases, with 9 bases between them. CDR3 coding DNA: TGCGCCAGCAGCATGACTCGAAACACCGGGGAGCTGTTTTTT. Amino acid sequence: CASSMTRNTGELFF.

The CDR3 nucleotides read TGTGCCAGCAGCTGGGTGCGGGGAACCGTTGCAGATACGCAGTATTTT. This gives the protein CASSWVRGTVADTQYF. The V gene is TRBV5-5, the J gene TRBJ2-3, with D possibly being TRBD2 (6 bases). The CDR3 is 16 residues long. The V end lost 3 bases, the J end lost 4 bases, and 18 bases lay between the germline ends. Germline values: CDR1 SGHKS, CDR2 YYEKEE (reference sequence).

This chain joins TRBV28 and TRBJ2-7, with 9 bases matching TRBD2. The CDR3 sequence is 17 residues long. Per the germline V gene, CDR1 is MDHEN and CDR2 is SYDVKM. The trim removed 6 bases at V and 0 bases at J, leaving 12 bases unmatched. DNA for the CDR3: TGTGCCAGCAGCCGCCGGGGGGTAGCGGGAGTCTCCTACGAGCAGTACTTC. It yields the protein CASSRRGVAGVSYEQYF.